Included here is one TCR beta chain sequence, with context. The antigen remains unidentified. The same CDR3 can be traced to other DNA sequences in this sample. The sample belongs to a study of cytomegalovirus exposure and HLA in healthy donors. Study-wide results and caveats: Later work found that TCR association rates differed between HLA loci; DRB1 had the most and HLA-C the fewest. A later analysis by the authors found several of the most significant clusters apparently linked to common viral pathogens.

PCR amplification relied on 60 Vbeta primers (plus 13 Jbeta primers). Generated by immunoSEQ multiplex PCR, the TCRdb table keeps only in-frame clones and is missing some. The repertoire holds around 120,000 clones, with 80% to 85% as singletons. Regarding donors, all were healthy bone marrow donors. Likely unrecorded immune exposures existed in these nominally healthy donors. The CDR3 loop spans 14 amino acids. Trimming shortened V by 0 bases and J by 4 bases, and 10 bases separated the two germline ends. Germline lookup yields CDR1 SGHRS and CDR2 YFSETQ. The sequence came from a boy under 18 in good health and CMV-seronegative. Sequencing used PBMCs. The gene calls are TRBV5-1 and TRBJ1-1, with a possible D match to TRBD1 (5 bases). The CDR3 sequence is CASSLAGGGTEAFF. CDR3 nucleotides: TGCGCCAGCAGCTTGGCCGGGGGGGGCACTGAAGCTTTCTTT.